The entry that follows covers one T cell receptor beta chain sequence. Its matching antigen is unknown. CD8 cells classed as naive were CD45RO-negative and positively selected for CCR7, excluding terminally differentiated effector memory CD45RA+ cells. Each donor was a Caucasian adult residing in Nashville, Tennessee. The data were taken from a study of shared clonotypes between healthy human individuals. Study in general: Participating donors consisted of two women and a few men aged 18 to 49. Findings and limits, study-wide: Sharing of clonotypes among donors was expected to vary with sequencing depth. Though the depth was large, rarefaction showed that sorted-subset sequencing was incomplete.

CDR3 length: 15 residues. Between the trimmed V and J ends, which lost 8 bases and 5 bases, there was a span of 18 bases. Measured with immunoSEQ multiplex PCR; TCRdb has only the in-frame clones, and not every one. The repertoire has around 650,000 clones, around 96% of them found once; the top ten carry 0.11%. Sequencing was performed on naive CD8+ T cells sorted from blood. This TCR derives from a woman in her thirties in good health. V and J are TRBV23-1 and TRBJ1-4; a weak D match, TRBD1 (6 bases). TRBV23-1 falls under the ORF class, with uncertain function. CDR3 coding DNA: TGCGCCAGCTGGGAAAGGGGACAAAGGAATGAAAAACTGTTTTTT. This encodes CASWERGQRNEKLFF.